This T cell receptor (beta chain) was documented in a study of CD8 T cells in Susac syndrome. Study-wide points: The relatively small number of individuals in the TCR sequencing and HLA analysis was acknowledged by the study.

This CDR3 is 15 amino acids long. The V end was cut by 0 bases, the J end by 2 bases, with 13 bases between. CDR1 and CDR2 (germline): GTSNPN, SVGIG (reference sequence). Sequencing of TCR beta was performed on blood CD8+ T cells and on blood CD4+ T cells. Negative isolation was applied to CD8+ and CD4+ T cells, and FACS enrichment was applied to TEMRA cells. For this clonotype: Its antigen is currently unknown.

A quantity of about 0.45 to 1 ug RNA underwent reverse transcription using random hexamers. MiXCR, run by TCRdb on the immunoSEQ multiplex PCR reads, gives a single entry per CDR3 protein. Of over 120,000 distinct CDR3 sequences detected, approximately 95% appear once; the ten largest clones hold roughly 0.14%. This chain uses TRBV30 with TRBJ1-2; D perhaps matches TRBD1 (5 bases). The sample consisted of CD4+ T cells from PBMCs. The source of this sequence is a human donor with Susac syndrome. DNA for the CDR3: TGTGCCTGGAGTGTCAGAGGGACTTTCAACTATGGCTACACCTTC. Protein: CAWSVRGTFNYGYTF.